Listed below are T cell receptor beta chains from one sample, sequenced in a study of human T cells and chemical hapten exposure. Each CDR3 protein gets one entry after TCRdb re-called the RACE reads with MiXCR. Among roughly 38,000 distinct CDR3 sequences listed, 3% to 4% were seen once. The sample in question was whole blood, obtained in connection with sensitization to the hapten diphenylcyclopropenone (DPC). The source of these receptors is a man in his forties or fifties with alopecia areata. Some clones in this sample may be carry-over from other donors' samples. The CDR3 runs from the conserved cysteine through the conserved F or W. D genes are given only for firm matches. Expanded clones are given a class, and other clones once, few, many or no size at all.

TGTGCCAGCAGCTTAGATCAGGGGAGATATTCCTACAATGAGCAGTTCTTC | CASSLDQGRYSYNEQFF | many | TRBJ2-1 | TRBV7-2 | NA | 17
TGTGCCAGCAGCCCAGGAGGGGGCTCTGGAAACACCATATATTTT | CASSPGGGSGNTIYF | few | TRBJ1-3 | TRBV3-1 | NA | 15
TGTGCCAGCAGGCTGGGTTCTGCTGAGCAGTTCTTC | CASRLGSAEQFF | many | TRBJ2-1 | TRBV2 | NA | 12
TGTGCCACCAGTGATTCGGACAGGGGTCCTTCCAATGAGCAGTTCTTC | CATSDSDRGPSNEQFF | NA | TRBJ2-1 | TRBV24-1 | TRBD1 | 16
TGTGCCAGCACCTTAGGCCGAAAATACGAGCAGTACTTC | CASTLGRKYEQYF | many | TRBJ2-7 | TRBV28 | NA | 13
TGTGCCAGCAGCCCACTCTCTAGCGGGAGGCAAGAGACCCAGTACTTC | CASSPLSSGRQETQYF | many | TRBJ2-5 | TRBV7-9 | TRBD2 | 16
TGTGCCAGCAGTTTCCCCTCGAGGACTAGCGGGAGGGCTTCTTCCTCCTACGAGCAGTACTTC | CASSFPSRTSGRASSSYEQYF | NA | TRBJ2-7 | TRBV28 | TRBD2 | 21
TGTGCCAGCAGCTTAGGTACCGGACAGGGCTATGGTGAGCCCCAGCATTTT | CASSLGTGQGYGEPQHF | many | TRBJ1-5 | TRBV11-1 | TRBD1 | 17
TGTGCCAGCAGCTTAGTTCCAGATACGCAGTATTTT | CASSLVPDTQYF | many | TRBJ2-3 | TRBV7-2 | NA | 12
TGTGCCAGCAGAGCGGGAGGCCCCTACGAGCAGTACTTC | CASRAGGPYEQYF | many | TRBJ2-7 | TRBV6-5 | TRBD2 | 13